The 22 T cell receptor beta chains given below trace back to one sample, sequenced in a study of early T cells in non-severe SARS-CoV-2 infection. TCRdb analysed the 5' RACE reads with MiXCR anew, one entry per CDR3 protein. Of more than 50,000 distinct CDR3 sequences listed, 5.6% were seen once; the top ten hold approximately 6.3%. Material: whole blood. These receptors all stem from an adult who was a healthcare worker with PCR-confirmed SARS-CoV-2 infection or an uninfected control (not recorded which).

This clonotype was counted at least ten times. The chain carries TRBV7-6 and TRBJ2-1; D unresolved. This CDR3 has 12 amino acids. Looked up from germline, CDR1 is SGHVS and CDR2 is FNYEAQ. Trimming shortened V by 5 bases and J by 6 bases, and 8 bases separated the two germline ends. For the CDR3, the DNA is TGTGCCAGCAGCCCGACCCCCAATGAGCAGTTCTTC. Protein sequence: CASSPTPNEQFF.

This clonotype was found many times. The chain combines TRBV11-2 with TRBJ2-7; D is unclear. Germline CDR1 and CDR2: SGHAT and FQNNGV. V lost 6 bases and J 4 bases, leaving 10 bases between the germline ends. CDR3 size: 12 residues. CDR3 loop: CASRLLVYEQYF. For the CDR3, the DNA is TGTGCCAGCAGGCTATTAGTGTACGAGCAGTACTTC. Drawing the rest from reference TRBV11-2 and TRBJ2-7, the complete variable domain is EAGVAQSPRYKIIEKRQSVAFWCNPISGHATLYWYQQILGQGPKLLIQFQNNGVVDDSQLPKDRFSAERLKGVDSTLKIQPAKLEDSAVYLCASRLLVYEQYFGPGTRLTVT.

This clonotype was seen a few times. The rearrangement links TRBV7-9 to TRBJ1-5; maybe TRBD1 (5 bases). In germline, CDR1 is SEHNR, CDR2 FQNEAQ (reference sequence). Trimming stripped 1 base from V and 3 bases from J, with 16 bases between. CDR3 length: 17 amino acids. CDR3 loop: CASSLGDVFSPNQPQHF. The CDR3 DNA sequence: TGTGCCAGCAGCTTAGGGGACGTTTTCTCCCCCAATCAGCCCCAGCATTTT. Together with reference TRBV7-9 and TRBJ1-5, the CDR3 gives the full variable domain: DTGVSQNPRHKITKRGQNVTFRCDPISEHNRLYWYRQTLGQGPEFLTYFQNEAQLEKSRLLSDRFSAERPKGSFSTLEIQRTEQGDSAMYLCASSLGDVFSPNQPQHFGDGTRLSIL.

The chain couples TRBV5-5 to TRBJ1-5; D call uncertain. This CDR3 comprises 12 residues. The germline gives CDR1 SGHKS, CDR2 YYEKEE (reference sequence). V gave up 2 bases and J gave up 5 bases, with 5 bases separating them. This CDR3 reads CASSFHDQPQHF. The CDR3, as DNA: TGTGCCAGCAGCTTTCATGATCAGCCCCAGCATTTT.

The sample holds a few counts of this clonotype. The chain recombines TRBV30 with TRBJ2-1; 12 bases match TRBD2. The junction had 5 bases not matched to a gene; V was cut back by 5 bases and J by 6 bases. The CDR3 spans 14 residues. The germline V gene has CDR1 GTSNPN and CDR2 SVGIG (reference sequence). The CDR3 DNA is TGTGCCTGGGCAAGGACTAGCGGGACCAATGAGCAGTTCTTC. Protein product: CAWARTSGTNEQFF. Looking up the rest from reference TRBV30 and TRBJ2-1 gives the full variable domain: SQTIHQWPATLVQPVGSPLSLECTVEGTSNPNLYWYRQAAGRGLQLLFYSVGIGQISSEVPQNLSASRPQDRQFILSSKKLLLSDSGFYLCAWARTSGTNEQFFGPGTRLTVL.

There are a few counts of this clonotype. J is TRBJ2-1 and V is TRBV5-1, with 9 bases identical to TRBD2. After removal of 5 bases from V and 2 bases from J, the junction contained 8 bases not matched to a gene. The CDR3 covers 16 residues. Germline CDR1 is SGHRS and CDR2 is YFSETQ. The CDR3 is CASRSRLAGPYNEQFF. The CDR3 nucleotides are TGCGCCAGCAGATCGAGGCTAGCGGGACCCTACAATGAGCAGTTCTTC.

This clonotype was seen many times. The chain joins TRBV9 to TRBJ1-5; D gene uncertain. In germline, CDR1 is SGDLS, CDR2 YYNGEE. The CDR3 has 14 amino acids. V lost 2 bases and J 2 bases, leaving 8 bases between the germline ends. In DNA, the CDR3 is TGTGCCAGCAGCGTGGGATTTGGCAATCAGCCCCAGCATTTT. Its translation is CASSVGFGNQPQHF. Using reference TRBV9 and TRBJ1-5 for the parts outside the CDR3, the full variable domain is DSGVTQTPKHLITATGQRVTLRCSPRSGDLSVYWYQQSLDQGLQFLIQYYNGEERAKGNILERFSAQQFPDLHSELNLSSLELGDSALYFCASSVGFGNQPQHFGDGTRLSIL.

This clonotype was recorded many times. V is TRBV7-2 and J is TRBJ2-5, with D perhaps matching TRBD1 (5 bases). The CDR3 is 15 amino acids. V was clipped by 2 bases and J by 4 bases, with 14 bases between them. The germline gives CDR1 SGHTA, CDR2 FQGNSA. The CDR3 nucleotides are TGTGCCAGCAGCTTAAACAGGCCGCCGGTAGAGACCCAGTACTTC. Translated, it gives CASSLNRPPVETQYF. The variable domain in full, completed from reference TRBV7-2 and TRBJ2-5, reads GAGVSQSPSNKVTEKGKDVELRCDPISGHTALYWYRQSLGQGLEFLIYFQGNSAPDKSGLPSDRFSAERTGGSVSTLTIQRTQQEDSAVYLCASSLNRPPVETQYFGPGTRLLVL.

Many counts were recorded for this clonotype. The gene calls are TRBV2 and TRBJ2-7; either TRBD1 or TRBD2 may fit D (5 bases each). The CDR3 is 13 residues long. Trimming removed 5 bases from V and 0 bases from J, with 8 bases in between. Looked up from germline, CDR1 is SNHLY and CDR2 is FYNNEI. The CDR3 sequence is CASSSGTSYEQYF. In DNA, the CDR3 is TGTGCCAGCAGTTCAGGGACCTCCTACGAGCAGTACTTC.

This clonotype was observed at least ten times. CDR3 residues: CSARGGFGFYEQYF. The CDR3 bases are TGCAGTGCTAGAGGGGGGTTTGGTTTCTACGAGCAGTACTTC. The chain uses TRBV20-1 and TRBJ2-7; D is perhaps TRBD1 or TRBD2 (5 bases each). Germline V gene data show CDR1 as DFQATT and CDR2 as SNEGSKA (reference sequence). This CDR3 region has 14 residues. Trimming removed 1 base from V and 3 bases from J, with 13 bases in between.

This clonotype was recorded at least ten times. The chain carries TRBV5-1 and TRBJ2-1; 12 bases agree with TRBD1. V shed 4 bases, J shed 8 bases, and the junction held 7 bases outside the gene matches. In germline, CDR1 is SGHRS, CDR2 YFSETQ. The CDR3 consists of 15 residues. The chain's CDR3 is CASSLGQGAFDEQFF. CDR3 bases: TGCGCCAGCAGCCTGGGACAGGGGGCATTCGATGAGCAGTTCTTC.

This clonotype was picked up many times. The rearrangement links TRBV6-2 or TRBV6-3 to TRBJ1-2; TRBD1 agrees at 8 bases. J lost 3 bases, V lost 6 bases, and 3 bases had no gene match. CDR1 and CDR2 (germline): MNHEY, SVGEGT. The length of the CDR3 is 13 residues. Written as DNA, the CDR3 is TGTGCCAGCAGACCGACAGGGGACTATGGCTACACCTTC. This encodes CASRPTGDYGYTF.

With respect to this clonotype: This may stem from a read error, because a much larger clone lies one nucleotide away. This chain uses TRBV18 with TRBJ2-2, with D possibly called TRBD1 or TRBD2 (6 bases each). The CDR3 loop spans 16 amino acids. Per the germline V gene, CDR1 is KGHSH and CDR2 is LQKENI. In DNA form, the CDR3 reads TGTTCCAGCTCACCACTAGCACAGGGTTCCGGCGGGGAGCTGTTTTTT. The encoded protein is CSSSPLAQGSGGELFF.

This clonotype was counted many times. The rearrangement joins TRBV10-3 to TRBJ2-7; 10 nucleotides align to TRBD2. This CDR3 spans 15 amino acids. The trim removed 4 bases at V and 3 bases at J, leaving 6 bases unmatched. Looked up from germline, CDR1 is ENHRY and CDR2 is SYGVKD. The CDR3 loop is CAISVSGTSDYEQYF. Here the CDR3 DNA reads TGTGCCATCAGTGTCAGCGGGACTAGCGACTACGAGCAGTACTTC.

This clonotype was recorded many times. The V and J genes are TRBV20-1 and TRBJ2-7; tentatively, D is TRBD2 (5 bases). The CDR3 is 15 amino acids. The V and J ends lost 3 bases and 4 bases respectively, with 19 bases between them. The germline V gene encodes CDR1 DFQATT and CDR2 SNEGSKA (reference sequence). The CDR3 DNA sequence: TGCAGTGCTAGTTCATCCCTAGCAGGAATTTACGAGCAGTACTTC. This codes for CSASSSLAGIYEQYF.

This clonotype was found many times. The CDR3 sequence is CASSSPTVNTEAFF. CDR3 in DNA: TGTGCCAGCAGTTCCCCGACAGTGAACACTGAAGCTTTCTTT. This chain uses TRBV6-5 with TRBJ1-1, with D possibly matching TRBD1 (5 bases). The ends were cut back, 4 bases at V and 0 bases at J, with 9 bases in the middle. CDR1 and CDR2 (germline): MNHEY, SVGAGI. This CDR3 comprises 14 residues.

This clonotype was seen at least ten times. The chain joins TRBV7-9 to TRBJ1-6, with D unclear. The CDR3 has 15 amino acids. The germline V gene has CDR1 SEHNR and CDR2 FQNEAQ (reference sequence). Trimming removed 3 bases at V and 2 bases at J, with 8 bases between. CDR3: CASSLDSPYNSPLHF. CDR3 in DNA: TGTGCCAGCAGCTTGGACTCTCCCTATAATTCACCCCTCCACTTT.

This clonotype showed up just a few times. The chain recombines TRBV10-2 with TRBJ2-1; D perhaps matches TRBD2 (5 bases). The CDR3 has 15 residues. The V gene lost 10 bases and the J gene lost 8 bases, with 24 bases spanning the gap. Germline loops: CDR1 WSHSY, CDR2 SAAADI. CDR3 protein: CATHKSGGPRDEQFF. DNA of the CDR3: TGCGCCACCCATAAGAGCGGAGGACCCCGGGATGAGCAGTTCTTC.

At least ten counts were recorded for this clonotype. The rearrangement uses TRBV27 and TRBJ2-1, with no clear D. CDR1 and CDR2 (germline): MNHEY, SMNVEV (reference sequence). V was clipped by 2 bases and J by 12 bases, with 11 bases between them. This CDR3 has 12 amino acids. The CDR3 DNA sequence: TGTGCCAGCAGTTTAAGTGACGAAAGGCAGTTCTTC. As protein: CASSLSDERQFF.

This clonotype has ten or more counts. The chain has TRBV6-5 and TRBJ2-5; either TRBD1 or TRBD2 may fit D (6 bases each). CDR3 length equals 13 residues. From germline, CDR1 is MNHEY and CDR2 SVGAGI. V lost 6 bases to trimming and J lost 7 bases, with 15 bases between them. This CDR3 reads CASSPRGPRTQYF. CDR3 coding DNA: TGTGCCAGCAGCCCCCGGGGGCCAAGGACCCAGTACTTC.

CDR3 sequence: CASRQILGREQFF. The CDR3, as DNA: TGTGCCAGCAGACAAATACTAGGGCGCGAGCAGTTCTTC. The chain has TRBV7-8 and TRBJ2-1, with a possible D match to TRBD2 (5 bases). V dropped 6 bases and J dropped 10 bases, with 16 bases sitting between them. CDR1 is SGHVS and CDR2 is FQNEAQ in the germline V gene. This CDR3 is 13 amino acids long.

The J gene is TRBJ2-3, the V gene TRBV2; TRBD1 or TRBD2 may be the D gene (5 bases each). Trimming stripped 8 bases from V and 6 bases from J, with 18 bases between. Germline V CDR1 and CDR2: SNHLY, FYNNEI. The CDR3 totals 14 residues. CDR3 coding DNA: TGTGCCAGCCACGCATCTGGGGACGGGGATACGCAGTATTTT. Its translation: CASHASGDGDTQYF.